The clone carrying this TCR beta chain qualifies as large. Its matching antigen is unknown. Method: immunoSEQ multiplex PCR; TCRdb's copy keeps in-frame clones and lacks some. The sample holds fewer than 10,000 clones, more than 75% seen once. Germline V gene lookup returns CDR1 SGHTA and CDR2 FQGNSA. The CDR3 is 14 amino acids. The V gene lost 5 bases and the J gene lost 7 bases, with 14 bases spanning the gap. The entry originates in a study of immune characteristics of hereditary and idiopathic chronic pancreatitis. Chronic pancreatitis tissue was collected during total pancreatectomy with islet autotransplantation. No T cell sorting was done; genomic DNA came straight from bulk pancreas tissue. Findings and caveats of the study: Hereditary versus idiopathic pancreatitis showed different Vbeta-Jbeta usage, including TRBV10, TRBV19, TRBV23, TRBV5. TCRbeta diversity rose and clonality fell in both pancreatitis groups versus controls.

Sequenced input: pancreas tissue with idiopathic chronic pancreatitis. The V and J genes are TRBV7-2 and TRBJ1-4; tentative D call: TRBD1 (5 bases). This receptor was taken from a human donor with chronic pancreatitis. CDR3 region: CASSPDPGSEKLFF. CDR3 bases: TGTGCCAGCAGCCCAGACCCAGGGAGTGAAAAACTGTTTTTT.